The next 29 T cell receptor beta chains were all read from a single sample in a study of CD8 T cells in Susac syndrome. RNA, at about 0.45 to 1 ug, was reverse transcribed with random hexamers. TCRdb called the immunoSEQ multiplex PCR reads again in MiXCR, with one record for every CDR3 protein. The profile shows a few hundred thousand distinct CDR3 sequences, about 90% of them singletons. Sequenced: CD8+ T cells from PBMCs. Receptors originate from a human donor with multiple sclerosis.

The chain links TRBV19 to TRBJ2-7; 7 positions match TRBD1. The CDR3 is 14 amino acids. The germline CDR1 and CDR2 sequences are LNHDA and SQIVND (reference sequence). Trimming at V came to 6 bases and at J to 4 bases, leaving 9 bases not matched to a gene. The CDR3 loop reads CASRTHSQGYEQYF. The CDR3 region has the DNA TGTGCCAGTAGGACCCACTCACAGGGGTACGAGCAGTACTTC.

This chain joins TRBV5-1 and TRBJ2-7, with 7 bases matching TRBD2. J was trimmed by 6 bases and V by 2 bases; bases with no gene match: 11. The germline gives CDR1 SGHRS, CDR2 YFSETQ. The CDR3 has 15 residues. The DNA for the CDR3 is TGCGCCAGCAGCTTAGGGTGGCTAGCGGCCGCCGAGCAGTACTTC. This codes for CASSLGWLAAAEQYF.

V usage is TRBV10-3 and J usage is TRBJ1-2; D remains unclear. This CDR3 has 9 amino acids. The V gene lost 11 bases and the J gene lost 8 bases, with 9 bases spanning the gap. Germline CDR1 and CDR2: ENHRY and SYGVKD. The CDR3: CALGEGYTF. The CDR3 region has the DNA TGTGCCCTGGGTGAAGGCTACACCTTC.

The V gene is TRBV29-1, the J gene TRBJ2-5; D not resolved. The CDR3 contains 10 residues. Trimming cost V 4 bases and J 5 bases, with 5 bases left between them. Germline assignment: CDR1 SQVTM and CDR2 ANQGSEA. The CDR3 coding sequence is TGCAGCGTTGTTGGGGAGACCCAGTACTTC. This gives the protein CSVVGETQYF.

The chain joins TRBV7-9 to TRBJ2-2, with D unclear. V lost 4 bases and J 6 bases, leaving 6 bases between the germline ends. CDR3 length: 12 amino acids. From germline, CDR1 is SEHNR and CDR2 FQNEAQ (reference sequence). The chain's CDR3 is CASSWPSGELFF. The CDR3 DNA follows: TGTGCCAGCAGCTGGCCTTCCGGGGAGCTGTTTTTT.

V is TRBV12-5 and J is TRBJ2-3, with D perhaps matching TRBD2 (5 bases). Trimming pared 5 bases from V and 4 bases from J, leaving 25 bases between. The CDR3 has 18 residues. In germline, CDR1 is LGHNT, CDR2 FRNRAP. Written as DNA, the CDR3 is TGTGCTAGTGGTGGGAGACCCTCCGGGGATAAGGGCCCAGATACGCAGTATTTT. It encodes CASGGRPSGDKGPDTQYF.

The rearrangement joins TRBV27 to TRBJ1-1; no clear D gene. Trimming removed 5 bases at V and 4 bases at J, with 11 bases between. The CDR3 covers 13 residues. Germline V gene sequence: CDR1 MNHEY, CDR2 SMNVEV (reference sequence). The CDR3 sequence is CASSGAGRTEAFF. The CDR3 DNA reads TGTGCCAGCAGTGGAGCCGGTCGCACTGAAGCTTTCTTT.

V gene TRBV30 combines with J gene TRBJ2-3, with D possibly TRBD2 on 7 matching bases. With 0 bases removed from V and 4 bases from J, the gap between germline ends came to 17 bases. CDR1 and CDR2 (germline): GTSNPN, SVGIG (reference sequence). This CDR3 spans 16 amino acids. The CDR3 coding sequence is TGTGCCTGGAGTGTACTAGGGGGGGCGGAGGCAGATACGCAGTATTTT. Translated, it gives CAWSVLGGAEADTQYF.

The V gene is TRBV30, the J gene TRBJ2-2, with 7 bases identical to TRBD2. This CDR3 spans 15 amino acids. CDR1 is GTSNPN and CDR2 is SVGIG in the germline V gene (reference sequence). Germline trimming cut 4 bases from V and 0 bases from J; bases unmatched to any gene: 5. The CDR3 loop reads CAWTASGSNTGELFF. The CDR3 DNA follows: TGTGCCTGGACTGCTAGCGGATCGAACACCGGGGAGCTGTTTTTT.

This clonotype has only one observation. The V call is TRBV24-1, the J call TRBJ1-2; D remains unclear. V lost 12 bases and J lost 10, with 8 bases in between. The germline V gene encodes CDR1 KGHDR and CDR2 SFDVKD. The length of the CDR3 is 8 residues. CDR3: CAPGDYTF. CDR3 nucleotides: TGTGCCCCGGGAGACTACACCTTC.

V usage is TRBV5-6 and J usage is TRBJ1-6, with a possible D match to TRBD1 (6 bases). V lost 4 bases and J lost 10, with 15 bases in between. The CDR3 consists of 14 residues. Germline assignment: CDR1 SGHDT and CDR2 YYEEEE. CDR3 bases: TGTGCCAGCAGCCAAGGGACACCGGGATCACCCCTCCACTTT. This encodes CASSQGTPGSPLHF.

The chain carries TRBV30 and TRBJ2-7; 7 bases match TRBD2. J was trimmed by 2 bases and V by 5 bases; bases with no gene match: 3. From germline, CDR1 is GTSNPN and CDR2 SVGIG (reference sequence). The CDR3 length is 12 residues. CDR3 nucleotide sequence: TGTGCCTGGGGGACTACGACCTACGAGCAGTACTTC. It yields the protein CAWGTTTYEQYF.

J is TRBJ1-2 and V is TRBV27, with D maybe TRBD1 (5 bases). This CDR3 contains 15 residues. Trimming stripped 6 bases from V and 4 bases from J, with 18 bases between. Germline V gene lookup returns CDR1 MNHEY and CDR2 SMNVEV (reference sequence). The CDR3 sequence: CASSLLVPGPYGYTF. In DNA, the CDR3 is TGTGCCAGCAGCCTCTTAGTCCCGGGACCCTATGGCTACACCTTC.

On this clonotype: The conserved phenylalanine or tryptophan normally closing the CDR3 is absent here, so this likely arose from a read error. V and J are TRBV19 and TRBJ1-2; 7 bases line up with TRBD1. V shed 10 bases and J 4 bases; nucleotides not matched to a gene: 9. The V gene's germline CDR1 is LNHDA and CDR2 SQIVND (reference sequence). The CDR3 covers 13 residues. As DNA, the CDR3 is TGTGCCACCCACGGGGGACAGTTCTATGGCTACACCCTC. This gives the protein CATHGGQFYGYTL.

CDR3 coding DNA: TGTGCCAGTCAAACAGGGGGCCCCCATCAGCCCCAGCATTTT. This gives the protein CASQTGGPHQPQHF. The chain couples TRBV19 to TRBJ1-5; 9 nucleotides align to TRBD1. This CDR3 has 14 residues. V trimming: 8 bases; J trimming: 5 bases; junction bases outside the gene matches: 7. Germline CDR1 reads LNHDA; CDR2 reads SQIVND (reference sequence). The variable domain in full, with the rest retrieved from reference TRBV19 and TRBJ1-5, is DGGITQSPKYLFRKEGQNVTLSCEQNLNHDAMYWYRQDPGQGLRLIYYSQIVNDFQKGDIAEGYSVSREKKESFPLTVTSAQKNPTAFYLCASQTGGPHQPQHFGDGTRLSIL.

The rearrangement uses TRBV29-1 and TRBJ1-2, with 7 bases aligning to TRBD1. The CDR3 length is 16 residues. Germline V gene data show CDR1 as SQVTM and CDR2 as ANQGSEA. V gave up 3 bases and J gave up 3 bases; unmatched junction bases: 13. This CDR3 is CSVDPVTRQGDYGYTF. The CDR3 nucleotides read TGCAGCGTTGATCCCGTAACCCGACAGGGAGACTATGGCTACACCTTC.

CDR3 residues: CASSTRDRDYNEQFF. The CDR3, as DNA: TGTGCCAGCAGCACCCGGGACAGGGACTACAATGAGCAGTTCTTC. The chain has TRBV7-9 and TRBJ2-1, with 9 bases aligning to TRBD1. The CDR3 spans 15 residues. CDR1 SEHNR and CDR2 FQNEAQ come from the germline V gene (reference sequence). V was clipped by 5 bases and J by 3 bases; unmatched bases: 5.

This clonotype was observed a single time. V and J are TRBV7-8 and TRBJ2-2; D is perhaps TRBD2 (6 bases). Trimming took off 8 bases at V and 3 bases at J, with 19 bases between the two ends. CDR3 length: 16 amino acids. CDR1 is SGHVS and CDR2 is FQNEAQ in the germline V gene. The CDR3 loop reads CASAPSEGLYTGELFF. CDR3 coding DNA: TGTGCCAGCGCACCTAGCGAAGGCCTATACACCGGGGAGCTGTTTTTT.

This clonotype has just one count. The V gene is TRBV10-3, the J gene TRBJ1-1, with D possibly being TRBD1 (5 bases). From germline, CDR1 is ENHRY and CDR2 SYGVKD. This CDR3 is 13 amino acids long. The ends were cut back, 10 bases at V and 4 bases at J, with 16 bases in the middle. As DNA, the CDR3 is TGTGCCACCTGTCAAGGGGAGGCCACTGAAGCTTTCTTT. Encoded protein: CATCQGEATEAFF.

CDR3 protein: CAWELAGGLGNEQFF. The CDR3 DNA reads TGTGCCTGGGAGTTAGCGGGGGGTTTAGGGAATGAGCAGTTCTTC. The chain employs TRBV30 and TRBJ2-1; TRBD2 agrees at 10 bases. Germline lookup yields CDR1 GTSNPN and CDR2 SVGIG (reference sequence). The CDR3 is 15 amino acids. V shed 5 bases and J 7 bases; nucleotides not matched to a gene: 11.

The chain has TRBV13 and TRBJ2-5; D perhaps matches TRBD1 (7 bases). The germline V and J ends were trimmed by 5 bases and 2 bases, with 15 bases remaining between them. CDR1 PRHDT and CDR2 FYEKMQ come from the germline V gene (reference sequence). The CDR3 is 15 residues long. The CDR3 DNA reads as TGTGCCAGCAGCCCAAACAGGGGAGGACAAGAGACCCAGTACTTC. The encoded protein is CASSPNRGGQETQYF.

The V and J genes are TRBV6-1 and TRBJ1-4; D unresolved. Germline-derived CDR1 and CDR2 are MNHNS and SASEGT. With 10 bases removed from V and 0 bases from J, the gap between germline ends came to 18 bases. The CDR3 runs to 16 residues. This chain's CDR3 is CATGPDRYATNEKLFF. The CDR3 region has the DNA TGTGCCACCGGGCCAGATCGGTATGCAACTAATGAAAAACTGTTTTTT.

The V gene is TRBV29-1, the J gene TRBJ2-1, with 11 bases matching TRBD2. With 6 bases clipped from V and 0 bases from J, the junction kept 7 bases outside the gene matches. This CDR3 spans 16 amino acids. Germline V lookup: CDR1 SQVTM, CDR2 ANQGSEA. In nucleotides, the CDR3 is TGCAGCGTGGAGACTAGCGGGGCCAGCTCCTACAATGAGCAGTTCTTC. Residues: CSVETSGASSYNEQFF.

The V gene is TRBV9, the J gene TRBJ1-1; D call uncertain. Germline V gene lookup returns CDR1 SGDLS and CDR2 YYNGEE. V was shortened by 0 bases and J by 8 bases, with 14 bases between the two germline ends. The CDR3 length is 14 residues. CDR3 DNA sequence: TGTGCCAGCAGCGTAGAGGGCTCGGTAGAGGAAGCTTTCTTT. Translating it yields CASSVEGSVEEAFF.

The gene calls are TRBV19 and TRBJ1-1, with D unresolved. The CDR3 consists of 11 residues. Per germline, CDR1 LNHDA and CDR2 SQIVND (reference sequence). With 7 bases removed from V and 8 bases from J, the gap between germline ends came to 11 bases. The CDR3, as DNA: TGTGCCAGTATGGGCCAGGTCGAAGCTTTCTTT. It specifies CASMGQVEAFF. The full variable domain, with the rest looked up from reference TRBV19 and TRBJ1-1, is DGGITQSPKYLFRKEGQNVTLSCEQNLNHDAMYWYRQDPGQGLRLIYYSQIVNDFQKGDIAEGYSVSREKKESFPLTVTSAQKNPTAFYLCASMGQVEAFFGQGTRLTVV.

The rearrangement links TRBV3-1 to TRBJ1-1, with 7 bases matching TRBD1. Germline V lookup: CDR1 LGHDT, CDR2 YNNKEL (reference sequence). This CDR3 comprises 15 residues. Losses at the gene ends were 4 bases for V and 3 bases for J; bases not matched to a gene: 8. Here the CDR3 DNA reads TGTGCCAGCAGCCCGACAGGGTTGGGGGACACTGAAGCTTTCTTT. This sequence encodes CASSPTGLGDTEAFF.

In this sample, this clonotype turned up a few times. The chain carries TRBV7-3 and TRBJ2-3; 7 bases are a match to TRBD2. Germline V gene data show CDR1 as SGHTA and CDR2 as FQGTGA. The J segment lost 0 bases and the V segment lost 4 bases, leaving 1 base of the junction unmatched. This CDR3 is built from 14 residues. The DNA for the CDR3 is TGTGCCAGCAGCTCTAGCGGTAGCACAGATACGCAGTATTTT. Its protein is CASSSSGSTDTQYF.

The chain carries TRBV28 and TRBJ1-3, with D unresolved. From germline, CDR1 is MDHEN and CDR2 SYDVKM. The V gene lost 5 bases and the J gene lost 8 bases, with 10 bases spanning the gap. The CDR3 extends over 12 amino acids. The CDR3 here is CASSLLGDTIYF. Written as DNA, the CDR3 is TGTGCCAGCAGTCTCCTCGGGGACACCATATATTTT.

This clonotype has just one count. This sequence joins TRBV12-3 or TRBV12-4 and TRBJ1-5; D gene uncertain. The CDR3 runs 12 residues. V lost 5 bases and J 3 bases, leaving 5 bases between the germline ends. The DNA of the CDR3 is TGTGCCAGCAGTAGATACAATCAGCCCCAGCATTTT. Its translation: CASSRYNQPQHF.